The 10 T cell receptor beta chains presented below share a single source sample, sequenced in a study of cytomegalovirus exposure and HLA in healthy donors. Amplification used 60 Vbeta primers and 13 Jbeta primers. Clones were read by immunoSEQ multiplex PCR, and TCRdb kept only the in-frame ones, dropping some. The table lists around 130,000 clones, 80% of them singletons. Sequenced material: PBMCs. These receptors all come from a man between 25 and 39 years old in good health and CMV-seronegative.

The gene calls are TRBV29-1 and TRBJ1-1, with a tentative D call TRBD1 (5 bases). The V gene lost 4 bases and the J gene lost 3 bases, with 21 bases spanning the gap. The length of the CDR3 is 16 residues. CDR1 and CDR2 (germline): SQVTM, ANQGSEA. CDR3 protein: CSVGGAGRIGDTEAFF. The CDR3 coding sequence is TGCAGCGTTGGGGGCGCAGGGCGAATAGGGGACACTGAAGCTTTCTTT.

This clone was picked up one time. The J gene is TRBJ2-3, the V gene TRBV5-1; 9 bases fit TRBD1. CDR3 length: 14 amino acids. Germline values: CDR1 SGHRS, CDR2 YFSETQ. The V and J ends lost 2 bases and 6 bases, in that order; junction bases with no gene match: 4. The CDR3 reads CASSLRQGEDTQYF. The CDR3 DNA follows: TGCGCCAGCAGCTTACGACAGGGGGAGGATACGCAGTATTTT.

The chain links TRBV10-2 to TRBJ2-1; 12 bases align to TRBD2. Trimming cost V 3 bases and J 2 bases; bases outside gene matches: 8. The CDR3 extends over 18 amino acids. Per the germline V gene, CDR1 is WSHSY and CDR2 is SAAADI. In DNA form, the CDR3 reads TGCGCCAGCAGTGACGGGACTAGCGGGCCCCTCACCTACAATGAGCAGTTCTTC. It translates to CASSDGTSGPLTYNEQFF.

The sample holds one count of this clone. The chain joins TRBV6-5 to TRBJ2-3; D unresolved. V gave up 4 bases and J gave up 10 bases, with 12 bases separating them. The CDR3 consists of 12 residues. Per the germline V gene, CDR1 is MNHEY and CDR2 is SVGAGI. CDR3 residues: CASSSPSQSQYF. The CDR3 DNA reads TGTGCCAGCAGTTCCCCTAGTCAGTCGCAGTATTTT.

CDR3 in amino acids: CASSLGGDTEAFF. CDR3 sequence (DNA): TGTGCCAGCAGCTTAGGGGGGGACACTGAAGCTTTCTTT. The V gene is TRBV7-8, the J gene TRBJ1-1; D might be TRBD1 (5 bases). V dropped 1 base and J dropped 3 bases, with 6 bases sitting between them. In germline, CDR1 is SGHVS, CDR2 FQNEAQ. The length of the CDR3 is 13 residues.

The rearrangement uses TRBV28 and TRBJ1-5, with D unresolved. The CDR3 is 16 residues long. Germline loops: CDR1 MDHEN, CDR2 SYDVKM. Deletions cut 6 bases from V and 3 bases from J, with 18 bases between. The CDR3 DNA is TGTGCCAGCAGCACGAAAAAAGAGGCGGTCAATCAGCCCCAGCATTTT. This translates into CASSTKKEAVNQPQHF.

Note on this clone: At one boundary the junction diverges from the germline segment, which might be a read error. The chain carries TRBV11-2 and TRBJ2-6, with TRBD1 as a possible D gene (6 bases). The CDR3 has 15 residues. The germline V gene encodes CDR1 SGHAT and CDR2 FQNNGV. CDR3 bases: TGTGCCAGCAGTCCCGGACAGTCTGGGGCCAACGGCCTGACTTTC. Amino acids: CASSPGQSGANGLTF. Full variable domain (rest looked up from reference TRBV11-2 and TRBJ2-6): EAGVAQSPRYKIIEKRQSVAFWCNPISGHATLYWYQQILGQGPKLLIQFQNNGVVDDSQLPKDRFSAERLKGVDSTLKIQPAKLEDSAVYLCASSPGQSGANGLTFGAGSRLTVL.

The rearrangement links TRBV23-1 to TRBJ1-2; 9 bases fit TRBD1. TRBV23-1 is sorted into the ORF group, with uncertain function. V trimming: 7 bases; J trimming: 5 bases; junction bases outside the gene matches: 8. This CDR3 comprises 14 residues. The CDR3 protein is CASNRQGGSYGYTF. As DNA, the CDR3 is TGCGCCAGCAATAGACAGGGGGGTTCTTATGGCTACACCTTC.

The rearrangement links TRBV10-3 to TRBJ1-5; a weak D match, TRBD1 (5 bases). In germline, CDR1 is ENHRY, CDR2 SYGVKD. Trimming took off 4 bases at V and 2 bases at J, with 9 bases between the two ends. The length of the CDR3 is 14 residues. CDR3 coding DNA: TGTGCCATCAGTGGCGGCAGGGGCAATCAGCCCCAGCATTTT. As protein: CAISGGRGNQPQHF.

This clone was seen more than once but under ten times. The chain has TRBV7-2 and TRBJ1-5; the match to TRBD1 covers 8 bases. V was pared by 1 base and J by 5 bases, with 4 bases of the junction left unmatched. Germline-derived CDR1 and CDR2 are SGHTA and FQGNSA. This CDR3 has 15 residues. DNA for the CDR3: TGTGCCAGCAGCTTAGGGACAGGGATCGATCAGCCCCAGCATTTT. It specifies CASSLGTGIDQPQHF.